This T cell receptor beta chain appears in the sequencing data of a study of early T cells in non-severe SARS-CoV-2 infection. The germline V gene encodes CDR1 LGHNA and CDR2 YSLEER. This CDR3 spans 15 amino acids. The junction had 3 bases not matched to a gene; V was cut back by 4 bases and J by 3 bases. TCRdb itself ran the 5' RACE reads through MiXCR, one entry per CDR3 protein. The sample shows 20,000 to 25,000 distinct CDR3 sequences, approximately 4.6% of them seen only once. This clonotype was counted at least ten times. This TCR came from an adult who was a healthcare worker with PCR-confirmed SARS-CoV-2 infection or an uninfected control (not recorded which). The chain carries TRBV4-3 and TRBJ2-7; 13 positions match TRBD2. The sequenced material came from whole blood. CDR3 in amino acids: CASSPGTSGVYEQYF. The DNA of the CDR3 is TGCGCCAGCAGCCCCGGGACTAGCGGGGTCTACGAGCAGTACTTC.